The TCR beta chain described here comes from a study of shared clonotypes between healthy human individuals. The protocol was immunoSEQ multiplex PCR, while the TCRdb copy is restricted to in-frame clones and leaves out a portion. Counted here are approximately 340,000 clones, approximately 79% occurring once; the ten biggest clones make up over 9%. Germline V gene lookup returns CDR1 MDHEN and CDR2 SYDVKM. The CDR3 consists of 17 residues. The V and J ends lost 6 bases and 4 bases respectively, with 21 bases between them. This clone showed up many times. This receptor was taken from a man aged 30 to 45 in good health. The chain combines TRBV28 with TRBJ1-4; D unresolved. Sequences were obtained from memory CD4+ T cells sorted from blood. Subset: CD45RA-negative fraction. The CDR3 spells CASRSPATPEGNEKLFF. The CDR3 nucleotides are TGTGCCAGCAGATCCCCCGCCACCCCCGAGGGTAATGAAAAACTGTTTTTT.